The T cell receptor beta chain under discussion was sequenced for a study of cytomegalovirus exposure and HLA in healthy donors. The CDR3 is 19 amino acids. V trimming: 5 bases; J trimming: 0 bases; junction bases outside the gene matches: 16. CDR1 is PRHDT and CDR2 is FYEKMQ in the germline V gene (reference sequence). PCR primers comprised 60 Vbeta and 13 Jbeta primers. Repertoires were generated with immunoSEQ multiplex PCR, while TCRdb's copy carries only in-frame clones and drops some. The sample includes 35,000 to 45,000 clones, roughly 82% of them seen just once. The clonotype was recovered from a woman younger than 35 in good health and CMV-seropositive. Sequencing was done on a sample of PBMCs. The chain is built from TRBV13 and TRBJ2-1, with 7 bases fitting TRBD2. CDR3 in amino acids: CASSPGALAGANSYNEQFF. CDR3 bases: TGTGCCAGCAGCCCCGGGGCCCTGGCGGGAGCCAACTCCTACAATGAGCAGTTCTTC. The full variable domain, with the rest looked up from reference TRBV13 and TRBJ2-1, is AAGVIQSPRHLIKEKRETATLKCYPIPRHDTVYWYQQGPGQDPQFLISFYEKMQSDKGSIPDRFSAQQFSDYHSELNMSSLELGDSALYFCASSPGALAGANSYNEQFFGPGTRLTVL.